This T cell receptor beta chain was captured by sequencing in a study of read filtering for tumor transcriptome and immune sequencing. Study observations and caveats: Correlation between methods rose after single-read clonotypes were removed.

CDR3 size: 16 residues. Germline V gene data show CDR1 as LNHDA and CDR2 as SQIVND (reference sequence). About this clonotype itself: Its target is not known. This CDR3 fails to terminate in the conserved phenylalanine or tryptophan, so it likely reflects a read error.

Molecular barcoded adaptors covering alpha/delta and beta/gamma chains were used on around 400 ng RNA. Using its own MiXCR run on the reads, TCRdb lists one record per CDR3 protein. The sample holds approximately 6,300 distinct CDR3 sequences; 23% are singletons and the top ten take about half. V usage is TRBV19 and J usage is TRBJ2-1, with TRBD2 matching over 11 bases. Sequencing was done on a sample of a population of CD138-negative cells sorted from bone marrow. This sequence was found in a donor aged 40 or over with multiple myeloma. The chain's CDR3 is CARILPLPSGRYDQFY. CDR3 DNA sequence: TGTGCCAGGATTTTGCCCCTGCCTAGCGGGAGGTATGATCAGTTCTAC.